This record concerns one T cell receptor beta chain sequence. Germline CDR1 SGHVS, CDR2 FNYEAQ. J was trimmed by 1 base and V by 5 bases; bases with no gene match: 4. The length of the CDR3 is 16 residues. Libraries were prepared by immunoSEQ multiplex PCR; TCRdb keeps only in-frame clonotypes and omits some of them. The data hold tens of thousands of clones, with around 96% observed a single time. This sample was included in a study of technical replicates of blood from a handful of donors. The chain links TRBV7-6 to TRBJ1-4; TRBD1 agrees at 10 bases. The receptor comes from a human donor in good health. The material sequenced was T cells isolated from PBMCs. CDR3 nucleotide sequence: TGTGCCAGCAGCCGCCGGGACAGGGGAACTAATGAAAAACTGTTTTTT. It specifies CASSRRDRGTNEKLFF.